This section outlines one TCR beta chain sequence together with its context. Its antigen is currently unknown. The CDR3 extends over 11 amino acids. CDR1 MNHEY and CDR2 SVGAGI come from the germline V gene. Trimming at V came to 6 bases and at J to 10 bases, leaving 2 bases not matched to a gene. The sample originates from a study of cytomegalovirus exposure and HLA in healthy donors. Findings and limits, study-wide: Some segments of the V type, notably TRBV6-2 and TRBV6-3, were excluded as indistinguishable. 150 or so TCR beta chains were listed as cytomegalovirus-associated.

The study ran its PCR with 60 Vbeta and 13 Jbeta primers. Assay: immunoSEQ multiplex PCR; the TCRdb copy retains only in-frame clones and omits some. Counted here are 120,000 or so clones, approximately 80% occurring once; the ten biggest clones make up about 2.4%. The sequenced sample consisted of PBMCs. The chain employs TRBV6-5 and TRBJ2-1, with 8 bases that match TRBD2. This TCR came from a woman aged 35 to 49 in good health and CMV-seronegative. The CDR3 reads CASSRGGEQFF. CDR3 nucleotide sequence: TGTGCCAGCAGCCGCGGGGGGGAGCAGTTCTTC.